One T cell receptor (beta chain) is described in this entry. Its cognate antigen has yet to be identified. Per-base quality was not reported, and no clone a single base away is much larger than it. This sample stems from a study of T cell changes during pregnancy in multiple sclerosis (dated by TCRdb to about 2019). About the investigation overall: The study examined how the T cell repertoire changed over the course of pregnancy in women with multiple sclerosis.

To prepare the library, the immunoSEQ multiplex PCR assay was applied. In its TCRdb copy, this immuneACCESS table keeps in-frame sequences only and misses some clones. Where compared with another copy, unresolved V genes explain less than half of these, and the others have no known cause. The sample yields 43,000 or so clones; roughly 89% were counted once. Under 2% of the sample goes to the ten largest clones. The CDR3 goes from the cysteine to the phenylalanine over 16 residues. The CDR3 DNA has 48 bases and is translated from base 1. The germline V and J ends show losses of 1 base and 8 bases respectively, and no gene match explains 5 bases of the junction. CDR1 and CDR2, looked up from the germline V gene, are SGHTA and FQGNSA.

This receptor was identified in a female donor with multiple sclerosis, enrolled in a pregnancy study. The chain is assembled from TRBV7-2 and TRBJ2-1, and 13 junction bases match TRBD2. This specimen consisted of peripheral blood, obtained in the first trimester of pregnancy. The CDR3 here reads CASSLVGLAGSDEQFF. Read as DNA, the sequence is TGTGCCAGCAGCTTAGTGGGACTAGCGGGGAGCGATGAGCAGTTCTTC.